This is a list of T cell receptor beta chains from one sample in a study of CD8 T cells in Susac syndrome. TCRdb reprocessed the immunoSEQ multiplex PCR reads via MiXCR and lists one record per CDR3 protein. The table lists more than 150,000 distinct CDR3 sequences, 95% of them singletons, with roughly 0.093% in the top ten. The sequenced material came from CD4+ T cells from PBMCs. These receptors originate from a human donor with Susac syndrome. Each CDR3 is given with its conserved first and last residue. A D gene is named only where the DNA matches it firmly. Size tells how often a clone was seen (once, few, many) or the class of an expanded clone, and some rows leave it out.

d_gene	v_gene	abundance	j_gene	CDR3nt	CDR3aa
-	TRBV6-6	once	TRBJ1-2	TGTGCCCATTCTGCAGGGTATGGCTACACCTTC	CAHSAGYGYTF
-	TRBV5-1	once	TRBJ1-1	TGCGCCAGCAGCCCGGGCCCGCCCAACACTGAAGCTTTCTTT	CASSPGPPNTEAFF
TRBD1	TRBV30	-	TRBJ1-2	TGTGCCTGGAATCACCGGACAGGGGGAAATGGCTACACCTTC	CAWNHRTGGNGYTF
-	TRBV2	-	TRBJ2-1	TGTGCCAGCAGTGATGATTCCTACAATGAGCAGTTCTTC	CASSDDSYNEQFF
-	TRBV30	-	TRBJ1-1	TGTGCCTGGAGTGTACTTGGCAGGAACACTGAAGCTTTCTTT	CAWSVLGRNTEAFF
TRBD1	TRBV30	-	TRBJ1-2	TGTGCCTGGAGCGAAGGGACAGGGATCAACTATGGCTACACCTTC	CAWSEGTGINYGYTF
TRBD1	TRBV5-6	-	TRBJ1-2	TGTGCCAGCAGCTCTACAGGGGTAAGGTATGGCTACACCTTC	CASSSTGVRYGYTF
-	TRBV12-3/TRBV12-4	-	TRBJ1-2	TGTGCCAGCAGTTTAGCTCGGGACACATATGGCTACACCTTC	CASSLARDTYGYTF
TRBD2	TRBV5-4	-	TRBJ2-7	TGTGCCAGCAGCGTAACTAGCGGGGGATACGAGCAGTACTTC	CASSVTSGGYEQYF
-	TRBV20-1	-	TRBJ2-7	TGCAGTGCTAGAGTAGGACAGACACCTTCCTACGAGCAGTACTTC	CSARVGQTPSYEQYF
-	TRBV19	-	TRBJ2-6	TGTGCCAGTAGTATAGATGGGGATCCTGGGGCCAACGTCCTGACTTTC	CASSIDGDPGANVLTF
-	TRBV7-9	-	TRBJ1-1	TGTGCCAGCAGCTTCGGGGCTAACACTGAAGCTTTCTTT	CASSFGANTEAFF
-	TRBV28	-	TRBJ1-2	TGTGCCAGCAGTCGGGCCCTACCCACGAACTATGGCTACACCTTC	CASSRALPTNYGYTF
-	TRBV29-1	-	TRBJ2-3	TGCAGCGTTGAAGGGCAGGGCTTGAGGACGCAGTATTTT	CSVEGQGLRTQYF
-	TRBV6-2/TRBV6-3	-	TRBJ1-5	TGTGCCAGCAGTTACGGGGCGGAGAATCAGCCCCAGCATTTT	CASSYGAENQPQHF
TRBD1	TRBV12-3/TRBV12-4	-	TRBJ2-1	TGTGCCAGCAGTCGCCGAAGACAGGGGAATTACAATGAGCAGTTCTTC	CASSRRRQGNYNEQFF
-	TRBV20-1	-	TRBJ2-7	TGCAGTGCTAAGAACAGCCCCTACGAGCAGTACTTC	CSAKNSPYEQYF
TRBD2	TRBV10-3	-	TRBJ2-5	TGTGCCATCAGTGAGTCGGGACTAGCGGGGGGTACACAAGAGACCCAGTACTTC	CAISESGLAGGTQETQYF
TRBD1	TRBV30	-	TRBJ2-7	TGTGCCTGGACTCCCGGGACAGACGAGCAGTACTTC	CAWTPGTDEQYF
TRBD1	TRBV11-2	once	TRBJ1-2	TGTGCCAGCAGTCAGGGGGTCCAGGGGTATTACTATGGCTACACCTTC	CASSQGVQGYYYGYTF
TRBD2	TRBV25-1	-	TRBJ2-7	TGTGCCAGCAGTGAGGGGGGGGGATACGAGCAGTACTTC	CASSEGGGYEQYF
-	TRBV9	few	TRBJ1-2	TGTGCCAGCAGCGTAGGGGTGTGGGACTATGGCTACACCTTC	CASSVGVWDYGYTF
-	TRBV27	-	TRBJ2-5	TGTGCCAGCGGCGGGTTTACCGTGGGAGAGACCCAGTACTTC	CASGGFTVGETQYF